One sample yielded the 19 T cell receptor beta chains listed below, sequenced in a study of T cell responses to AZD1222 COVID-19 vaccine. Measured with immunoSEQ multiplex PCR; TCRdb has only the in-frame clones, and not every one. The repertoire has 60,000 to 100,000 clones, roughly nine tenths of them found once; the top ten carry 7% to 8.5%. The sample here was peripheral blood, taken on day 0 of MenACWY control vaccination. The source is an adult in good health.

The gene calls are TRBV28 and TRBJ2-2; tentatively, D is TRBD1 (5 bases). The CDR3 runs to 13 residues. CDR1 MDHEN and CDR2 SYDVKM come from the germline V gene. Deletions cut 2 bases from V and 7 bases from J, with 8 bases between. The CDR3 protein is CASSLQGYGELFF. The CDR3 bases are TGTGCCAGCAGTTTACAGGGTTACGGGGAGCTGTTTTTT.

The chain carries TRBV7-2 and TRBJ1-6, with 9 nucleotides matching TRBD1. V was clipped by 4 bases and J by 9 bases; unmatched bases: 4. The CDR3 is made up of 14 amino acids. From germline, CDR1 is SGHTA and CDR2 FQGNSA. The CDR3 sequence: CASSYQDRGSPLHF. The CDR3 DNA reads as TGTGCCAGCAGCTACCAGGACAGGGGTTCACCCCTCCACTTT.

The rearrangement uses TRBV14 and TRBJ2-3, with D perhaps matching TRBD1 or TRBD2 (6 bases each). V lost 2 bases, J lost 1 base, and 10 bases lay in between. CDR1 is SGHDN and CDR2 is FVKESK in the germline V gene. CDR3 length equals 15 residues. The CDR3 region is CASSQPGAGTDTQYF. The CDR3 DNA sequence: TGTGCCAGCAGCCAACCGGGGGCCGGCACAGATACGCAGTATTTT.

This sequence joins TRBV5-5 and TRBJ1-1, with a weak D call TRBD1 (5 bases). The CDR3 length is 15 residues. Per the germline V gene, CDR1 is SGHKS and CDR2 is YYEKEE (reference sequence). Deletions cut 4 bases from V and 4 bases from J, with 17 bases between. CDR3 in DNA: TGTGCCAGCAGCCCCGTTCCCAAGGGGACCACTGAAGCTTTCTTT. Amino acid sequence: CASSPVPKGTTEAFF.

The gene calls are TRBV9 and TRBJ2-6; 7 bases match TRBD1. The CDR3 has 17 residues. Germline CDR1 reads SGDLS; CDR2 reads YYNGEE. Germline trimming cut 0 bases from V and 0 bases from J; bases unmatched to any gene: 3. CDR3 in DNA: TGTGCCAGCAGCGTAGGGCCAGGGGGCTCTGGGGCCAACGTCCTGACTTTC. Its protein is CASSVGPGGSGANVLTF.

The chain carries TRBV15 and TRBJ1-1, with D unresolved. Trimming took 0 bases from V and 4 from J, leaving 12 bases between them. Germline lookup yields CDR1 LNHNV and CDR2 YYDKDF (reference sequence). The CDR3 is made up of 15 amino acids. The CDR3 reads CATSRDRQTSTEAFF. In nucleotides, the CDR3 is TGTGCCACCAGCAGAGATCGCCAGACCTCCACTGAAGCTTTCTTT.

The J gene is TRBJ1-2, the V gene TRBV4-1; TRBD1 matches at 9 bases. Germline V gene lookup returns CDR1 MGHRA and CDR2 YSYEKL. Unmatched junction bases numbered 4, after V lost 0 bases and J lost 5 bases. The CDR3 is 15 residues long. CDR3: CASSQEQGAGYGYTF. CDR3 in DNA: TGCGCCAGCAGCCAAGAACAGGGGGCAGGGTATGGCTACACCTTC.

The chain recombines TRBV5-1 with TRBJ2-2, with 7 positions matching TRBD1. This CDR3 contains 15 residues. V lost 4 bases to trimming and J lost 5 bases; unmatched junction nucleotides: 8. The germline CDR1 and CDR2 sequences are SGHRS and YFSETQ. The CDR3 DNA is TGCGCCAGCAGCGAAGGACAGGATCGGACCGGGGAGCTGTTTTTT. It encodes CASSEGQDRTGELFF.

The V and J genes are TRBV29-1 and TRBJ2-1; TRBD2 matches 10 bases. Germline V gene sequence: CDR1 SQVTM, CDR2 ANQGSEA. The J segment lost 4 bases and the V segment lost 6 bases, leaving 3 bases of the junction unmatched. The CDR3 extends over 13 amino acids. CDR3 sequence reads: CSVGTSEYNEQFF. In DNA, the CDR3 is TGCAGCGTGGGGACTAGCGAGTACAATGAGCAGTTCTTC.

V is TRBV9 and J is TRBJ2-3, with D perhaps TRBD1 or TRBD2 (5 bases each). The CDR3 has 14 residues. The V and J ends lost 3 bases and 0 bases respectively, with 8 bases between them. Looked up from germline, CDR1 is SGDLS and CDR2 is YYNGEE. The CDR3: CASSAEGSTDTQYF. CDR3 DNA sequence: TGTGCCAGCAGCGCTGAGGGGAGCACAGATACGCAGTATTTT.

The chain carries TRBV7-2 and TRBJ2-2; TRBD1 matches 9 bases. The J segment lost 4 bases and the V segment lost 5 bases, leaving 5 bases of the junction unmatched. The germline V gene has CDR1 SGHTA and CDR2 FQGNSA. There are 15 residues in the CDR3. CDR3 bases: TGTGCCAGCAGCACGGACAGGGGTGGCACCGGGGAGCTGTTTTTT. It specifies CASSTDRGGTGELFF.

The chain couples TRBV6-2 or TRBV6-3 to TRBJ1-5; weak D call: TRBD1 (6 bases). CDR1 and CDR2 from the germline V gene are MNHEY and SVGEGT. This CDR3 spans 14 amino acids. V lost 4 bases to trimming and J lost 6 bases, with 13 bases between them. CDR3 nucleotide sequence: TGTGCCAGCAGTTCGGGGGGCAGGTTTCAGCCCCAGCATTTT. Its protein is CASSSGGRFQPQHF.

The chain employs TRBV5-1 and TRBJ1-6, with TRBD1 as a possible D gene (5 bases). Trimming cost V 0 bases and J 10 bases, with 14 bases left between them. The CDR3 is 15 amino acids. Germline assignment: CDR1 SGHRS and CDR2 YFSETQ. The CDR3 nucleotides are TGCGCCAGCAGCTTGGGAGCCGGGGGTTACTCACCCCTCCACTTT. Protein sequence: CASSLGAGGYSPLHF.

CDR3 coding DNA: TGTGCCAGTCCCGGGACAGGGTCGGGGGCTTTCTTT. It is translated as CASPGTGSGAFF. The chain couples TRBV6-5 to TRBJ1-1, with 9 bases identical to TRBD1. V lost 9 bases, J lost 11 bases, and 10 bases stayed unmatched. This CDR3 region has 12 residues. The V gene's germline CDR1 is MNHEY and CDR2 SVGAGI.

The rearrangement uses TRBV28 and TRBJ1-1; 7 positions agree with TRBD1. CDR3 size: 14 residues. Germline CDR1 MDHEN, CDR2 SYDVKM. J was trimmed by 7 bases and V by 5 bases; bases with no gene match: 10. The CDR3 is CASSPQPGTVEAFF. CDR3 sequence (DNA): TGTGCCAGCAGTCCACAACCGGGGACAGTTGAAGCTTTCTTT. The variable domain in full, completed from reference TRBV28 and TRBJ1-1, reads DVKVTQSSRYLVKRTGEKVFLECVQDMDHENMFWYRQDPGLGLRLIYFSYDVKMKEKGDIPEGYSVSREKKERFSLILESASTNQTSMYLCASSPQPGTVEAFFGQGTRLTVV.

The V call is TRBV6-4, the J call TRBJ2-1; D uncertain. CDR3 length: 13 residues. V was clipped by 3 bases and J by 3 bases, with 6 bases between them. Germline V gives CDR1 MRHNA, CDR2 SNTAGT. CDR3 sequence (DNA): TGTGCCAGCAGTGAGTCAGACTACAATGAGCAGTTCTTC. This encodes CASSESDYNEQFF.

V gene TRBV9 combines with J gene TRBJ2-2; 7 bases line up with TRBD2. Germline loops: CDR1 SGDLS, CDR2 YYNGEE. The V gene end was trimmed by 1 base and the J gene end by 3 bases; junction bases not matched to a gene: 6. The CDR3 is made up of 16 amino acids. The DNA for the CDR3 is TGTGCCAGCAGCGTACTTCAGGGAGGGGACACCGGGGAGCTGTTTTTT. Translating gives CASSVLQGGDTGELFF.

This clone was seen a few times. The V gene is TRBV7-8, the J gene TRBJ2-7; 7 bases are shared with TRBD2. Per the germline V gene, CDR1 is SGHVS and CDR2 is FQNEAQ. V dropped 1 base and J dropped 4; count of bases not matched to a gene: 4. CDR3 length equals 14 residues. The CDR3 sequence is CASSLGAGPYEQYF. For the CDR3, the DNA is TGTGCCAGCAGCTTAGGAGCGGGACCTTACGAGCAGTACTTC.

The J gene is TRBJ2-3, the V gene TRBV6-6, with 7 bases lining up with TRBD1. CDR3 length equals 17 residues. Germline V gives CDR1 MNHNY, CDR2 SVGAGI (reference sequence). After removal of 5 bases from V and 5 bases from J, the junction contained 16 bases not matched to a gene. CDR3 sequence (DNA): TGTGCCAGCAGTCGACCCCCGGGACAGACTTCGGAAGATACGCAGTATTTT. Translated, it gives CASSRPPGQTSEDTQYF.